The clone carrying this TCR beta chain was recorded a few times. Antigen: not known. These data belong to a study of beta chain features in type 1 diabetes. After removal of 1 base from V and 0 bases from J, the junction contained 8 bases not matched to a gene. This CDR3 comprises 18 residues. Germline V lookup: CDR1 SGHDT, CDR2 YYEEEE. Notes on the study in general: Shorter TCRB CDR3s, moderately but significantly so, marked every one of the four CD4+ subsets in Type 1 diabetes patients. Type 1 diabetes patients showed fewer insertions and more deletions at VDJ junctions.

Averaging about 120 mL, one heparinised blood draw was given by each donor. Expressed TCRB transcripts were sequenced after all isolated RNA was converted to cDNA. The assay was immunoSEQ multiplex PCR, and TCRdb's table has in-frame clones only and misses some. The table lists more than 550,000 clones, about 14% of them singletons, with just under 0.04% in the top ten. Sequences were obtained from naive CD4+ T cells from blood. This chain connects TRBV5-6 to TRBJ2-7, with 12 nucleotides matching TRBD2. The clonotype comes from a man in his late teens or twenties with type 1 diabetes. The CDR3 sequence: CASSLRTSGTRLSYEQYF. Written as DNA, the CDR3 is TGTGCCAGCAGCTTGAGGACTAGCGGGACACGCCTCTCCTACGAGCAGTACTTC.